This T cell receptor (beta chain) was retrieved from a study of blood T cell repertoires in COVID-19. CDR3 size: 16 residues. Germline values: CDR1 MNHEY, CDR2 SMNVEV (reference sequence). After removal of 4 bases from V and 2 bases from J, the junction contained 5 bases not matched to a gene. Sequencing used immunoSEQ multiplex PCR; TCRdb keeps in-frame clones, though not all of them. The data hold about 200,000 clones, with around 90% observed a single time. The clonotype was recovered from a man aged 60 to 75 with active or convalescent COVID-19. Sequenced sample: peripheral blood. V gene TRBV27 combines with J gene TRBJ1-5, with TRBD1 identical over 10 bases. CDR3 in DNA: TGTGCCAGCAGTTCTACCGGGACAGGGGGCAATCAGCCCCAGCATTTT. As protein: CASSSTGTGGNQPQHF.